Below are 28 T cell receptor beta chains sequenced from a single sample in a study of blood T cell repertoires in COVID-19. Profiled with immunoSEQ multiplex PCR; TCRdb holds only in-frame clones, not every one. Among over 50,000 clones listed, 70% to 90% were seen once. The sample was peripheral blood. These receptors all come from a human donor in a cohort sampled during active COVID-19.

V usage is TRBV5-6 and J usage is TRBJ2-1, with D possibly matching TRBD1 (5 bases). Trimming cost V 3 bases and J 6 bases, with 16 bases left between them. This CDR3 comprises 15 residues. Germline loops: CDR1 SGHDT, CDR2 YYEEEE. The CDR3: CASSWGTGSLNEQFF. CDR3 coding DNA: TGTGCCAGCAGCTGGGGTACAGGATCGCTCAATGAGCAGTTCTTC.

This chain uses TRBV27 with TRBJ2-5, with 12 bases matching TRBD2. The CDR3 has 17 amino acids. Trimming at V came to 5 bases and at J to 2 bases, leaving 9 bases not matched to a gene. In germline, CDR1 is MNHEY, CDR2 SMNVEV (reference sequence). The CDR3 DNA follows: TGTGCCAGCAGTCCCGACGGACTAGCGGGACCACAAGAGACCCAGTACTTC. This gives the protein CASSPDGLAGPQETQYF.

This chain links TRBV28 with TRBJ2-7; D possibly corresponds to TRBD1 (6 bases). There are 14 residues in the CDR3. Germline V gene sequence: CDR1 MDHEN, CDR2 SYDVKM. V was cut by 5 bases and J by 5 bases, with 16 bases left in between. CDR3 residues: CASSPNNRADEQYF. DNA for the CDR3: TGTGCCAGCAGTCCGAATAACAGGGCCGACGAGCAGTACTTC.

V is TRBV11-2 and J is TRBJ2-1; D possibly corresponds to TRBD2 (6 bases). CDR3 size: 18 residues. Germline values: CDR1 SGHAT, CDR2 FQNNGV. The V end was cut by 8 bases, the J end by 0 bases, with 23 bases between. The CDR3 DNA is TGTGCCAGCCATAGGGCACTTGGACTACTCAGCTCCTACAATGAGCAGTTCTTC. Its protein is CASHRALGLLSSYNEQFF.

The chain carries TRBV28 and TRBJ2-5, with 7 bases that match TRBD2. V gave up 4 bases and J gave up 0 bases; unmatched junction bases: 11. Germline values: CDR1 MDHEN, CDR2 SYDVKM. CDR3 length: 17 amino acids. The CDR3 bases are TGTGCCAGCAGTTCCGCCGTAGCGGGCCTGTACCAAGAGACCCAGTACTTC. Translated, it gives CASSSAVAGLYQETQYF.

A word on this clone: One end of the junction does not line up with germline, which may come from a read error. V and J are TRBV18 and TRBJ2-7; 7 bases line up with TRBD1. The CDR3 extends over 16 amino acids. In germline, CDR1 is KGHSH, CDR2 LQKENI. This CDR3 is CASSPLGQALSNEQYF. The CDR3 region has the DNA TGTGCCAGCTCACCACTAGGACAGGCCCTCTCCAACGAGCAGTACTTC.

This sequence joins TRBV6-2 or TRBV6-3 and TRBJ2-6; 7 nucleotides line up with TRBD1. J was trimmed by 3 bases and V by 2 bases; bases with no gene match: 10. The CDR3 is 18 amino acids. Germline loops: CDR1 MNHEY, CDR2 SVGEGT. As DNA, the CDR3 is TGTGCCAGCAGTTACGCTGGACAGGTGTTGGGTGGGGCCAACGTCCTGACTTTC. This gives the protein CASSYAGQVLGGANVLTF.

V usage is TRBV6-6 and J usage is TRBJ2-6; a possible D gene is TRBD1 (5 bases). The V end was cut by 2 bases, the J end by 5 bases, with 10 bases between. Germline V CDR1 and CDR2: MNHNY, SVGAGI (reference sequence). The CDR3 has 15 amino acids. The CDR3 protein is CASSYQGGRANVLTF. The DNA for the CDR3 is TGTGCCAGCAGTTACCAGGGTGGGAGGGCCAACGTCCTGACTTTC.

V gene TRBV5-6 combines with J gene TRBJ2-1; 7 bases line up with TRBD2. With V trimmed by 1 base and J by 7 bases, 8 bases remained unmatched. Germline CDR1 reads SGHDT; CDR2 reads YYEEEE. The CDR3 has 15 residues. The CDR3: CASSLSREFRNEQFF. CDR3 DNA sequence: TGTGCCAGCAGCTTGTCGCGGGAGTTTAGGAATGAGCAGTTCTTC.

The V gene is TRBV6-5, the J gene TRBJ2-7; TRBD1 aligns across 11 bases. The junction had 10 bases not matched to a gene; V was cut back by 6 bases and J by 6 bases. The CDR3 extends over 15 amino acids. The germline gives CDR1 MNHEY, CDR2 SVGAGI. CDR3 bases: TGTGCCAGCAGCCCCACGCGGACAGGGGGCTTCGAGCAGTACTTC. Protein product: CASSPTRTGGFEQYF.

The chain recombines TRBV1 with TRBJ2-1; the table assigns TRBD2, which was not confirmed against the DNA. TRBV1 is deemed a pseudogene. The CDR3 runs to 15 residues. CDR3 sequence (DNA): TGCACCAGCAGCTCTTGGACTCTCGTCTACAATGAGCAGTTCTTC. Its protein is CTSSSWTLVYNEQFF.

The chain has TRBV29-1 and TRBJ2-7; TRBD1 is a possible D gene (6 bases). The V gene's germline CDR1 is SQVTM and CDR2 ANQGSEA. Trimming took off 0 bases at V and 5 bases at J, with 11 bases between the two ends. The CDR3 extends over 13 amino acids. The CDR3 sequence is CSVEETHRDEQYF. DNA of the CDR3: TGCAGCGTTGAAGAGACCCACAGGGACGAGCAGTACTTC.

The chain employs TRBV27 and TRBJ2-7, with D possibly matching TRBD2 (5 bases). Germline CDR1 reads MNHEY; CDR2 reads SMNVEV (reference sequence). CDR3 length: 14 amino acids. V lost 3 bases and J 3 bases, leaving 12 bases between the germline ends. CDR3 bases: TGTGCCAGCAGTTTGCGGGCCAGTAGCTACGAGCAGTACTTC. The encoded protein is CASSLRASSYEQYF.

A note on this clone: At the DNA level, this CDR3 is encoded by other sequences in the same sample as well. This chain joins TRBV28 and TRBJ2-5, with 11 bases matching TRBD1. Trimming cost V 2 bases and J 4 bases; bases outside gene matches: 3. Per the germline V gene, CDR1 is MDHEN and CDR2 is SYDVKM. The CDR3 length is 15 residues. The CDR3 DNA sequence: TGTGCCAGCAGTTTAAGGGGGACAGGGGGAGAGACCCAGTACTTC. Amino acids: CASSLRGTGGETQYF.

The sample holds one count of this clone. J is TRBJ1-4 and V is TRBV19, with a weak D call TRBD1 (6 bases). Germline CDR1 reads LNHDA; CDR2 reads SQIVND (reference sequence). The CDR3 runs to 11 residues. V dropped 10 bases and J dropped 6 bases, with 9 bases sitting between them. CDR3 in amino acids: CATHRDEKLFF. The CDR3 nucleotides read TGTGCCACCCACAGGGATGAAAAACTGTTTTTT.

The chain couples TRBV7-3 to TRBJ2-7; D may be TRBD1 (5 bases). The CDR3 loop spans 14 amino acids. The ends were cut back, 2 bases at V and 5 bases at J, with 13 bases in the middle. Germline CDR1 SGHTA, CDR2 FQGTGA. CDR3 nucleotide sequence: TGTGCCAGCAGCTTAGGGGCAGGAAAACACGAGCAGTACTTC. Protein sequence: CASSLGAGKHEQYF.

The gene calls are TRBV28 and TRBJ2-2; TRBD1 is a possible D gene (5 bases). In germline, CDR1 is MDHEN, CDR2 SYDVKM. The V gene lost 5 bases and the J gene lost 6 bases, with 10 bases spanning the gap. CDR3 size: 13 residues. In DNA form, the CDR3 reads TGTGCCAGCAGTCTGGGGCATCCCGGGGAGCTGTTTTTT. It is translated as CASSLGHPGELFF.

The chain carries TRBV15 and TRBJ2-7; D is perhaps TRBD2 (5 bases). Germline lookup yields CDR1 LNHNV and CDR2 YYDKDF (reference sequence). Deletions cut 1 base from V and 6 bases from J, with 10 bases between. The CDR3 is 13 amino acids. This CDR3 is CATSRVRGSEQYF. The DNA of the CDR3 is TGTGCCACCAGCAGAGTTCGGGGTAGCGAGCAGTACTTC.

The chain uses TRBV27 and TRBJ2-7, with 7 bases that match TRBD2. Germline lookup yields CDR1 MNHEY and CDR2 SMNVEV (reference sequence). The length of the CDR3 is 15 residues. The trim removed 4 bases at V and 5 bases at J, leaving 11 bases unmatched. The CDR3 sequence is CASSWAGRESDEQYF. The CDR3 DNA follows: TGTGCCAGCAGTTGGGCCGGGCGGGAGTCGGACGAGCAGTACTTC.

The V gene is TRBV13, the J gene TRBJ1-2; D gene ambiguous. Germline CDR1 PRHDT, CDR2 FYEKMQ (reference sequence). With 5 bases removed from V and 4 bases from J, the gap between germline ends came to 8 bases. This CDR3 is built from 12 residues. CDR3 in DNA: TGTGCCAGCAGCACAGACCCCTATGGCTACACCTTC. Encoded protein: CASSTDPYGYTF.

The chain couples TRBV3-1 (or the pseudogene TRBV3-2) to TRBJ1-1; unclear D gene. This CDR3 is built from 15 residues. CDR1 LGHDT and CDR2 YNNKEL come from the germline V gene (reference sequence). V gave up 4 bases and J gave up 2 bases, with 14 bases separating them. DNA for the CDR3: TGTGCCAGCAGCCCCCACGGTACGGGAAACACTGAAGCTTTCTTT. It encodes CASSPHGTGNTEAFF.

The rearrangement links TRBV7-9 to TRBJ2-7, with 7 bases identical to TRBD2. V trimming: 5 bases; J trimming: 3 bases; junction bases outside the gene matches: 10. The germline gives CDR1 SEHNR, CDR2 FQNEAQ (reference sequence). The CDR3 length is 15 residues. Here the CDR3 reads CASSRNGGVYYEQYF. CDR3 nucleotide sequence: TGTGCCAGCAGCCGGAATGGGGGGGTCTACTACGAGCAGTACTTC. Based on the CDR3 plus reference TRBV7-9 and TRBJ2-7, the full variable domain is DTGVSQNPRHKITKRGQNVTFRCDPISEHNRLYWYRQTLGQGPEFLTYFQNEAQLEKSRLLSDRFSAERPKGSFSTLEIQRTEQGDSAMYLCASSRNGGVYYEQYFGPGTRLTVT.

The chain combines TRBV19 with TRBJ2-2, with 7 bases lining up with TRBD2. The germline gives CDR1 LNHDA, CDR2 SQIVND (reference sequence). The CDR3 extends over 18 amino acids. V lost 1 base, J lost 3 bases, and 11 bases stayed unmatched. The CDR3 is CASSIGGWREMHTGELFF. The CDR3 DNA reads TGTGCCAGTAGTATAGGGGGTTGGCGGGAGATGCACACCGGGGAGCTGTTTTTT.

The chain joins TRBV5-5 to TRBJ2-2; no reliable D call. There are 13 residues in the CDR3. The V gene lost 4 bases and the J gene lost 7 bases, with 11 bases spanning the gap. Looked up from germline, CDR1 is SGHKS and CDR2 is YYEKEE (reference sequence). The CDR3 is CASSPGSVGELFF. The CDR3 bases are TGTGCCAGCAGCCCAGGTTCTGTCGGGGAGCTGTTTTTT.

The genes are TRBV27 and TRBJ1-2, with D unresolved. CDR1 is MNHEY, CDR2 SMNVEV, per germline (reference sequence). V was pared by 5 bases and J by 4 bases, with 14 bases between. This CDR3 is built from 14 residues. CDR3 coding DNA: TGTGCCAGCAGTCTTGACATTACCTTCTATGGCTACACCTTC. Its protein product is CASSLDITFYGYTF.

This clone was seen only once. The chain joins TRBV19 to TRBJ2-5, with D perhaps TRBD1 (5 bases). The V and J ends lost 8 bases and 1 base respectively, with 14 bases between them. The CDR3 loop spans 14 amino acids. Germline lookup yields CDR1 LNHDA and CDR2 SQIVND (reference sequence). The CDR3 sequence: CASGPGQAQETQYF. CDR3 DNA sequence: TGTGCCAGTGGTCCAGGGCAGGCCCAAGAGACCCAGTACTTC.

The DNA of the CDR3 is TGTGCCAGCAGCTTACTCGGGGGGATTTTTCAGCCCCAGCATTTT. This translates into CASSLLGGIFQPQHF. The chain joins TRBV11-1 to TRBJ1-5; possible D gene TRBD1, 5 bases. Germline values: CDR1 SGHAT, CDR2 FQDESV (reference sequence). The CDR3 has 15 amino acids. Trimming left V 2 bases short and J 6 bases short, with 14 bases between. Full variable domain (outside the CDR3, taken from reference TRBV11-1 and TRBJ1-5): EAEVAQSPRYKITEKSQAVAFWCDPISGHATLYWYRQILGQGPELLVQFQDESVVDDSQLPKDRFSAERLKGVDSTLKIQPAELGDSAMYLCASSLLGGIFQPQHFGDGTRLSIL.

J is TRBJ2-1 and V is TRBV25-1; 7 bases line up with TRBD2. The CDR3 covers 13 residues. Germline-derived CDR1 and CDR2 are MGHDK and SYGVNS. The V and J ends lost 8 bases and 6 bases, in that order; junction bases with no gene match: 7. This chain's CDR3 is CASAELAPNEQFF. In DNA form, the CDR3 reads TGTGCCAGCGCGGAACTAGCGCCCAATGAGCAGTTCTTC.